Shown below are 17 T cell receptor beta chains from a single sample sequenced in a study of post-analysis software for immune sequencing data. Prepared libraries of TCR beta cDNA carried unique molecular identifiers. TCRdb redid the calling of the PCR reads with MiXCR, one entry per CDR3 protein. Of more than 450,000 distinct CDR3 sequences listed, 40% to 50% were seen once; the top ten hold 1.5% to 2%. Overall study findings and caveats: About 5 TRBV segments (TRBV5-6, TRBV5-1 and TRBV20-1 among them) occurred more frequently in patients than in controls.

Antigens for these TCRs are unknown. Sequenced material: blood. The receptor set was obtained from a girl between 10 and 17 years old with multiple sclerosis.

V gene TRBV7-9 combines with J gene TRBJ2-7; unclear D gene. Germline V gene sequence: CDR1 SEHNR, CDR2 FQNEAQ (reference sequence). Trimming stripped 4 bases from V and 0 bases from J, with 19 bases between. The CDR3 is 17 residues long. The CDR3 protein is CASSSPPHIRFSYEQYF. CDR3 nucleotides: TGTGCCAGCAGCTCCCCCCCACACATCAGGTTCTCCTACGAGCAGTACTTC.

This clonotype was observed many times. J is TRBJ2-7 and V is TRBV6-1, with D tentatively TRBD2 (6 bases). The germline V gene encodes CDR1 MNHNS and CDR2 SASEGT. This CDR3 comprises 14 residues. V lost 5 bases to trimming and J lost 3 bases, with 14 bases between them. In DNA, the CDR3 is TGTGCCAGCAGTTTTTGGGACTTGAACTACGAGCAGTACTTC. Protein product: CASSFWDLNYEQYF.

This clonotype turned up a few times. The chain is built from TRBV13 and TRBJ2-3; D unclear. The CDR3 loop spans 13 amino acids. Germline V gene lookup returns CDR1 PRHDT and CDR2 FYEKMQ (reference sequence). Trimming removed 0 bases at V and 4 bases at J, with 5 bases between. For the CDR3, the DNA is TGTGCCAGCAGCTTAGGACTACCAGATACGCAGTATTTT. Residues: CASSLGLPDTQYF.

CDR3 protein: CASSLWAGANQPQHF. The CDR3, as DNA: TGTGCCAGCAGCTTATGGGCAGGGGCAAATCAGCCCCAGCATTTT. The gene calls are TRBV7-3 and TRBJ1-5; D might be TRBD1 (6 bases). V lost 2 bases and J lost 4, with 12 bases in between. The CDR3 contains 15 residues. Germline CDR1 and CDR2: SGHTA and FQGTGA.

This clonotype was counted a few times. The V call is TRBV13, the J call TRBJ2-1; tentatively, D is TRBD2 (6 bases). This CDR3 is 21 amino acids long. The V end was cut by 4 bases, the J end by 2 bases, with 30 bases between. Germline values: CDR1 PRHDT, CDR2 FYEKMQ (reference sequence). The CDR3 DNA follows: TGTGCCAGCAGCTCAACGGCCGGGACGGGGATTCTGGGGGGTCCCTACAATGAGCAGTTCTTC. Translation gives CASSSTAGTGILGGPYNEQFF. Looking up the rest from reference TRBV13 and TRBJ2-1 gives the full variable domain: AAGVIQSPRHLIKEKRETATLKCYPIPRHDTVYWYQQGPGQDPQFLISFYEKMQSDKGSIPDRFSAQQFSDYHSELNMSSLELGDSALYFCASSSTAGTGILGGPYNEQFFGPGTRLTVL.

The chain is built from TRBV27 and TRBJ2-7, with D hard to call. The CDR3 has 15 residues. The germline gives CDR1 MNHEY, CDR2 SMNVEV (reference sequence). V lost 3 bases and J lost 2, with 14 bases in between. CDR3 in amino acids: CASSFRSPLAYEQYF. For the CDR3, the DNA is TGTGCCAGCAGTTTCCGGTCACCCCTAGCCTACGAGCAGTACTTC.

The V call is TRBV7-2, the J call TRBJ2-5, with 7 positions matching TRBD1. CDR1 and CDR2 (germline): SGHTA, FQGNSA. CDR3 length: 15 residues. Trimming cost V 2 bases and J 4 bases; bases outside gene matches: 7. The CDR3 nucleotides are TGTGCCAGCAGCTTATACAGGGGAGTTGGAGAGACCCAGTACTTC. Protein: CASSLYRGVGETQYF.

This chain links TRBV6-6 with TRBJ2-7, with a possible D match to TRBD2 (6 bases). This CDR3 is 14 amino acids long. V gave up 0 bases and J gave up 3 bases, with 9 bases separating them. The germline gives CDR1 MNHNY, CDR2 SVGAGI (reference sequence). CDR3 bases: TGTGCCAGCAGTTACTCGAAAGCGGGCTACGAGCAGTACTTC. It codes for CASSYSKAGYEQYF.

Only a few counts were recorded for this clonotype. The chain combines TRBV12-3 or TRBV12-4 with TRBJ1-6; 9 bases fit TRBD1. V lost 3 bases, J lost 6 bases, and 0 bases stayed unmatched. The CDR3 has 14 amino acids. The CDR3 is CASSLTGGNSPLHF. DNA of the CDR3: TGTGCCAGCAGTTTGACAGGGGGTAATTCACCCCTCCACTTT.

V usage is TRBV6-4 and J usage is TRBJ1-2; 8 positions agree with TRBD1. Trimming cost V 2 bases and J 8 bases; bases outside gene matches: 7. The germline CDR1 and CDR2 sequences are MRHNA and SNTAGT. The CDR3 runs 14 residues. In nucleotides, the CDR3 is TGTGCCAGCAGTGACCAAACAGGGGGAGGAGGCTACACCTTC. It translates to CASSDQTGGGGYTF.

The genes are TRBV27 and TRBJ2-6, with 10 bases that match TRBD1. This CDR3 is built from 16 residues. The V and J ends lost 7 bases and 3 bases, in that order; junction bases with no gene match: 6. The V gene's germline CDR1 is MNHEY and CDR2 SMNVEV (reference sequence). The CDR3 is CASTYGQGDGANVLTF. CDR3 coding DNA: TGTGCCAGCACCTACGGACAGGGGGATGGGGCCAACGTCCTGACTTTC.

The chain uses TRBV12-3 or TRBV12-4 and TRBJ2-1, with TRBD2 identical over 15 bases. The CDR3 contains 18 residues. Unmatched junction bases numbered 10, after V lost 6 bases and J lost 4 bases. CDR3 amino acids: CASSPRGTSGGLYNEQFF. CDR3 in DNA: TGTGCCAGCAGCCCCAGAGGGACTAGCGGGGGGCTTTACAATGAGCAGTTCTTC.

This chain joins TRBV6-5 and TRBJ1-6; no clear D. Germline CDR1 reads MNHEY; CDR2 reads SVGAGI. CDR3 length: 14 amino acids. With 0 bases removed from V and 11 bases from J, the gap between germline ends came to 11 bases. CDR3 sequence: CASSYSGLATPLHF. For the CDR3, the DNA is TGTGCCAGCAGTTACTCGGGGTTAGCGACACCCCTCCACTTT.

The sample holds a few counts of this clonotype. The chain links TRBV12-3 or TRBV12-4 to TRBJ2-4, with TRBD1 identical over 8 bases. Trimming removed 5 bases from V and 4 bases from J; junction bases left unmatched: 10. The CDR3 runs 16 residues. Here the CDR3 DNA reads TGTGCCAGCAGTGTTCAACCTCGACAGGGGAAAAACATTCAGTACTTC. This codes for CASSVQPRQGKNIQYF.

This rearrangement joins TRBV12-3 or TRBV12-4 to TRBJ1-2, with a tentative D call TRBD1 (6 bases). The CDR3 is 12 residues long. V lost 7 bases and J lost 4, with 10 bases in between. This CDR3 reads CASTDRIYGYTF. CDR3 bases: TGTGCCAGCACAGACAGGATCTATGGCTACACCTTC.

The chain recombines TRBV14 with TRBJ2-3, with unresolved D. The V end was cut by 0 bases, the J end by 1 base, with 11 bases between. Germline CDR1 SGHDN, CDR2 FVKESK. The CDR3 extends over 16 amino acids. CDR3 DNA: TGTGCCAGCAGCCAAGATCCTGGAGTTCGCACAGATACGCAGTATTTT. This gives the protein CASSQDPGVRTDTQYF.

This clonotype was seen a few times. This sequence joins TRBV20-1 and TRBJ2-5, with D tentatively TRBD1 (5 bases). The CDR3 covers 13 residues. The germline V gene has CDR1 DFQATT and CDR2 SNEGSKA (reference sequence). Deletions cut 3 bases from V and 5 bases from J, with 13 bases between. The CDR3 sequence is CSASPPSGETQYF. CDR3 in DNA: TGCAGTGCTAGTCCCCCCTCAGGGGAGACCCAGTACTTC.